A selection of T cell receptor beta chains follows, all from one sample in a study of blood T cell repertoires in COVID-19. The protocol was immunoSEQ multiplex PCR, while the TCRdb copy is restricted to in-frame clones and leaves out a portion. Of about 81,000 clones in the sample, approximately 92% were seen once. The sample consisted of peripheral blood. Receptors originate from a woman at least 80 years old with active COVID-19. CDR3s include the opening cysteine and the closing phenylalanine or tryptophan. The order of the fields is D gene, clone size, J gene, V gene, CDR3 DNA, CDR3 protein. D genes are given only for firm matches. Clone size is stated in some rows and not others, as once, few, many or a class when expanded.

d_call: .; clone_size: .; j_call: TRBJ2-7; v_call: TRBV5-4; cdr3_nt: TGTGCCAGCAGCTTGGCCAGGCGGGGCTCCTACGAGCAGTACTTC; cdr3_aa: CASSLARRGSYEQYF
d_call: TRBD1; clone_size: few; j_call: TRBJ1-2; v_call: TRBV6-5; cdr3_nt: TGTGCCACCCAGCCCACCCCCGGGACAGCTTATGGCTACACCTTC; cdr3_aa: CATQPTPGTAYGYTF
d_call: TRBD1; clone_size: .; j_call: TRBJ2-1; v_call: TRBV5-4; cdr3_nt: TGTGCCAGCAGCTTTTCAGGGGGCAATGAGCAGTTCTTC; cdr3_aa: CASSFSGGNEQFF
d_call: TRBD1; clone_size: .; j_call: TRBJ1-1; v_call: TRBV5-1; cdr3_nt: TGCGCCAGCAGCTTAGGAAAGACAGGGGGGAACACTGAAGCTTTCTTT; cdr3_aa: CASSLGKTGGNTEAFF
d_call: .; clone_size: .; j_call: TRBJ2-3; v_call: TRBV18; cdr3_nt: TGTGCCAGCTCACCACTGCCAAGGGGGCTCGCGGGAGGACCAGCAGATACGCAGTATTTT; cdr3_aa: CASSPLPRGLAGGPADTQYF
d_call: .; clone_size: .; j_call: TRBJ1-6; v_call: TRBV6-5; cdr3_nt: TGTGCCAGCAGCCCGGGACACCCCACGGCCCTCCACTTT; cdr3_aa: CASSPGHPTALHF
d_call: .; clone_size: .; j_call: TRBJ2-3; v_call: TRBV29-1; cdr3_nt: TGCAGCGTTGAAGGGGAGGCTCGTGATACGCAGTATTTT; cdr3_aa: CSVEGEARDTQYF
d_call: .; clone_size: .; j_call: TRBJ1-6; v_call: TRBV28; cdr3_nt: TGTGCCAGCAGTTTCGGCGGAAGATCACCCCTCCACTTT; cdr3_aa: CASSFGGRSPLHF
d_call: TRBD2; clone_size: .; j_call: TRBJ2-7; v_call: TRBV6-5; cdr3_nt: TGTGCCAGCAGTCGCACCGGACTAGCGGGTAGCGAGCAGTACTTC; cdr3_aa: CASSRTGLAGSEQYF
d_call: TRBD1; clone_size: .; j_call: TRBJ1-3; v_call: TRBV29-1; cdr3_nt: TGCAGCGCTACCGGGACAGACGTCGGAAACACCATATATTTT; cdr3_aa: CSATGTDVGNTIYF
d_call: .; clone_size: .; j_call: TRBJ2-5; v_call: TRBV7-3; cdr3_nt: TGTGCCAGCAGCAAGCTGGGGCAGAACCAAGAGACCCAGTACTTC; cdr3_aa: CASSKLGQNQETQYF
d_call: .; clone_size: few; j_call: TRBJ2-1; v_call: TRBV27; cdr3_nt: TGTGCCAGCAGTTTATTAGCCGACAATGAGCAGTTCTTC; cdr3_aa: CASSLLADNEQFF
d_call: TRBD2; clone_size: .; j_call: TRBJ2-6; v_call: TRBV3-1/TRBV3-2; cdr3_nt: TGTGCCAGCAGCCACCTGAGTTCTAGCGGCCGTGGGGGGGTTCACGTCCTGACTTTC; cdr3_aa: CASSHLSSSGRGGVHVLTF
d_call: TRBD2; clone_size: .; j_call: TRBJ2-7; v_call: TRBV20-1; cdr3_nt: TGCAGTGCTAGTAAATTAAGCGGGGTCGACTACGAGCAGTACTTC; cdr3_aa: CSASKLSGVDYEQYF
d_call: .; clone_size: .; j_call: TRBJ2-3; v_call: TRBV3-1/TRBV3-2; cdr3_nt: TGTGCCAGCAGCCCGGAGGTTAAAGATACGCAGTATTTT; cdr3_aa: CASSPEVKDTQYF
d_call: TRBD2; clone_size: .; j_call: TRBJ2-7; v_call: TRBV5-4; cdr3_nt: TGTGCCAGCAGCTCGGGGACTAGCGGGACCTACGAGCAGTACTTC; cdr3_aa: CASSSGTSGTYEQYF